This T cell receptor (beta chain) is drawn from a study of T cell changes during pregnancy in multiple sclerosis. Sequencing was performed with immunoSEQ multiplex PCR; in TCRdb, only in-frame clones are kept and a portion is missing. The table records 55,000 to 85,000 clones, around 90% of them present only once. CDR3 length: 16 residues. Germline CDR1 and CDR2: SGHKS and YYEKEE (reference sequence). V was pared by 4 bases and J by 0 bases, with 13 bases between. The count of this clone is one. The material sequenced was CD4+ T cells from peripheral blood mononuclear cells, taken after pregnancy. The chain has TRBV5-5 and TRBJ1-4, with D possibly matching TRBD1 (6 bases). This TCR derives from a female donor with multiple sclerosis, enrolled in a pregnancy study. CDR3 nucleotide sequence: TGTGCCAGCAGCATTCGGACAGTCGCAACTAATGAAAAACTGTTTTTT. Its protein product is CASSIRTVATNEKLFF.